Listed below are T cell receptor beta chains from one sample, sequenced in a study of T cell responses to AZD1222 COVID-19 vaccine. Sequencing was performed with immunoSEQ multiplex PCR; in TCRdb, only in-frame clones are kept and a portion is missing. The sample has approximately 110,000 clones; approximately 84% are singletons. The sequencing here drew on peripheral blood, taken on day 0 of AZD1222 vaccination. The receptor set was obtained from an adult in good health. The conserved cysteine and the conserved F or W are not part of the CDR3 here. The D gene is left open where the match is weak.

v_call d_call cdr3_aa
TRBV5-4 TRBD1 ASSLGGTGAHTGELF
TRBV7-7 . ASSPTAPQETQY
TRBV6-5 TRBD1 ASRGTANTGELF
TRBV6-5 . ASTLPPGELF
TRBV6-5 . ASSYRGGIEGYT
TRBV12-3/TRBV12-4 . ASSLPGGYT
TRBV5-6 . ASSSPSSGNTIY
TRBV5-1 . ASRAAVSPYGYT
TRBV19 . ASSTQLDYEQY
TRBV27 TRBD1 ASSLFPRGDGYT
TRBV11-3 . ASSPRGTSGYGYT
TRBV4-2 TRBD2 ASSQGLADYNEQF
TRBV6-4 TRBD2 ASSATSGQGGDEQF
TRBV12-5 TRBD1 ASGRQGVLNYGYT
TRBV7-2 . ASSPRLAVDYEQY
TRBV28 . ASSYAGRSYEQY
TRBV19 . ASRRRGPDSPLH
TRBV7-3 . ASSLIGAEQLF
TRBV18 TRBD1 ASSTGTGLGQPQH
TRBV5-6 . ASSLGGAGSPLH
TRBV6-1 TRBD1 ASSEGTGVGEQY
TRBV9 TRBD1 ASSPSSPGGSYNEQF
TRBV9 TRBD2 ASSSRTSDFTDTQY
TRBV11-1 . ASSLAGSAYNEQF
TRBV10-3 . AISEGTQPGTQY
TRBV10-2 . ASKVGKETQY
TRBV19 . ASSIQEANTGELF
TRBV6-5 . ASRRGLGATDTQY
TRBV5-1 . ASSFGSGSGNTIY
TRBV7-2 . ASSNPGELF
TRBV28 TRBD1 ASSSPPGQGTYEQY
TRBV20-1 . SASDRVITTNEKLF
TRBV19 TRBD2 ASSIQFGGVVEYEQY
TRBV11-3 . ASSKPGRQFSYNEQF
TRBV4-1 . ASRKHLDTEAF
TRBV6-5 TRBD2 ATAGGSLYEQY
TRBV7-2 TRBD1 ASSSQGTVSYEQY
TRBV19 TRBD1 ASTTRDRVTGELF
TRBV5-6 . ASSPPGLGTEAF
TRBV7-2 . ASSLGAGANEQF
TRBV6-1 . ASSELGFLNTEAF